This T cell receptor (beta chain) was sequenced in a study of spatial heterogeneity in lung cancer (dated by TCRdb to between 2017 and 2020). Regarding the study in general: Samples were obtained from 65 to 90 patients with early-stage, untreated non-small cell lung cancer from the lung TRACERx cohort. In non-small cell lung cancer, the study made a quantitative comparison of TCR alpha and beta repertoires among multiple tumor regions, matched nontumor lung and blood. In the raw uncorrected reads, each unique combination of TCR and UMI appeared more than ten times on average. Follow-up PBMC samples were sequenced whenever available, with the median time to follow-up being 2 to 3 years after resection. More beta-chain than alpha-chain transcripts were consistently detected, likely reflecting higher beta-chain transcript abundance. Nonsynonymous mutation counts, determined by whole-exome sequencing of tumor tissue, were related to features of the TCR repertoire. At surgery, both alpha and beta chains were TCR-sequenced in over 200 tumor regions, about 61 matched nontumor lung samples and 56 PBMC samples.

Receptors were amplified or captured by 5' RACE. The run used a NextSeq 500. The TCR library protocol attached a unique molecular identifier to each TCR cDNA molecule to allow correction of PCR and sequencing errors. In the source study's methods: Decombinator tools were used for TCR identification, UMI-based error correction and CDR3 extraction. TCRs above a frequency of 2 per 1,000, corresponding to the top 1% of the tumor frequency distribution, were defined as expanded. Rényi diversity was computed with the R vegan package after subsampling each repertoire 100 times to 5,000 TCRs. CDR3 similarity networks were built from amino acid triplet string-kernel similarity, with CDR3s being connected when pairwise similarity was above 0.82. TCRdb applied fastp at Q25 and MiXCR to the public reads, then kept only in-frame beta chains. Rows matching on CDR3 protein sequence are summarized as one entry with the most common DNA and genes. V and J calls and clone size were set by TCRdb, not the authors. The sample profile shows fewer than 20,000 distinct CDR3 sequences; approximately 8.5% of them were found once. The ten largest clonotypes hold 20% to 25% of the sample.

The full study reports these points: Only 15 or so patients were included in the comparisons of baseline and follow-up blood repertoires. Additional single-cell paired TCR alpha and beta sequencing was considered necessary to confirm, at a functional level, the hypothesis that regional TCRs recognize regional mutations. Ubiquitous expanded tumor TCRs were detected in blood more often at tumor resection than at routine follow-up.

Sample time point, as interpreted from the label and publication: blood at routine non-recurrence follow-up after resection. Without any cell sorting, TCR sequencing was performed on whole RNA extracted either from tumor and nontumor lung tissue or from cryopreserved PBMC samples. A patient was chosen for TCR sequencing only when enough RNA was available from at least two tumor regions. This clonotype was recorded at least ten times. The antigen it recognizes is unknown. Base qualities were left out, and no much larger clone turns up one base away. CDR1 and CDR2 (SGHRS, YFSETQ) derive from the germline V gene. Here V drops 0 bases and J drops 5 bases, and the junction holds 7 bases not matched to any gene. The CDR3 has 18 amino acids, counting the end cysteine and phenylalanine. Kept here is only the CDR3 DNA, which spans 54 bases and is read in frame from base 1.

The sequence links TRBV5-1 to TRBJ2-5; 16 middle bases align to TRBD2. This TCR derives from a male donor with early-stage non-small cell lung cancer. Sequencing was performed on PBMCs, taken at follow-up. The CDR3 amino acid sequence is: CASSLAGLAGGRKETQYF. The bases read TGCGCCAGCAGCTTGGCGGGACTAGCGGGAGGGAGAAAGGAGACCCAGTACTTC.